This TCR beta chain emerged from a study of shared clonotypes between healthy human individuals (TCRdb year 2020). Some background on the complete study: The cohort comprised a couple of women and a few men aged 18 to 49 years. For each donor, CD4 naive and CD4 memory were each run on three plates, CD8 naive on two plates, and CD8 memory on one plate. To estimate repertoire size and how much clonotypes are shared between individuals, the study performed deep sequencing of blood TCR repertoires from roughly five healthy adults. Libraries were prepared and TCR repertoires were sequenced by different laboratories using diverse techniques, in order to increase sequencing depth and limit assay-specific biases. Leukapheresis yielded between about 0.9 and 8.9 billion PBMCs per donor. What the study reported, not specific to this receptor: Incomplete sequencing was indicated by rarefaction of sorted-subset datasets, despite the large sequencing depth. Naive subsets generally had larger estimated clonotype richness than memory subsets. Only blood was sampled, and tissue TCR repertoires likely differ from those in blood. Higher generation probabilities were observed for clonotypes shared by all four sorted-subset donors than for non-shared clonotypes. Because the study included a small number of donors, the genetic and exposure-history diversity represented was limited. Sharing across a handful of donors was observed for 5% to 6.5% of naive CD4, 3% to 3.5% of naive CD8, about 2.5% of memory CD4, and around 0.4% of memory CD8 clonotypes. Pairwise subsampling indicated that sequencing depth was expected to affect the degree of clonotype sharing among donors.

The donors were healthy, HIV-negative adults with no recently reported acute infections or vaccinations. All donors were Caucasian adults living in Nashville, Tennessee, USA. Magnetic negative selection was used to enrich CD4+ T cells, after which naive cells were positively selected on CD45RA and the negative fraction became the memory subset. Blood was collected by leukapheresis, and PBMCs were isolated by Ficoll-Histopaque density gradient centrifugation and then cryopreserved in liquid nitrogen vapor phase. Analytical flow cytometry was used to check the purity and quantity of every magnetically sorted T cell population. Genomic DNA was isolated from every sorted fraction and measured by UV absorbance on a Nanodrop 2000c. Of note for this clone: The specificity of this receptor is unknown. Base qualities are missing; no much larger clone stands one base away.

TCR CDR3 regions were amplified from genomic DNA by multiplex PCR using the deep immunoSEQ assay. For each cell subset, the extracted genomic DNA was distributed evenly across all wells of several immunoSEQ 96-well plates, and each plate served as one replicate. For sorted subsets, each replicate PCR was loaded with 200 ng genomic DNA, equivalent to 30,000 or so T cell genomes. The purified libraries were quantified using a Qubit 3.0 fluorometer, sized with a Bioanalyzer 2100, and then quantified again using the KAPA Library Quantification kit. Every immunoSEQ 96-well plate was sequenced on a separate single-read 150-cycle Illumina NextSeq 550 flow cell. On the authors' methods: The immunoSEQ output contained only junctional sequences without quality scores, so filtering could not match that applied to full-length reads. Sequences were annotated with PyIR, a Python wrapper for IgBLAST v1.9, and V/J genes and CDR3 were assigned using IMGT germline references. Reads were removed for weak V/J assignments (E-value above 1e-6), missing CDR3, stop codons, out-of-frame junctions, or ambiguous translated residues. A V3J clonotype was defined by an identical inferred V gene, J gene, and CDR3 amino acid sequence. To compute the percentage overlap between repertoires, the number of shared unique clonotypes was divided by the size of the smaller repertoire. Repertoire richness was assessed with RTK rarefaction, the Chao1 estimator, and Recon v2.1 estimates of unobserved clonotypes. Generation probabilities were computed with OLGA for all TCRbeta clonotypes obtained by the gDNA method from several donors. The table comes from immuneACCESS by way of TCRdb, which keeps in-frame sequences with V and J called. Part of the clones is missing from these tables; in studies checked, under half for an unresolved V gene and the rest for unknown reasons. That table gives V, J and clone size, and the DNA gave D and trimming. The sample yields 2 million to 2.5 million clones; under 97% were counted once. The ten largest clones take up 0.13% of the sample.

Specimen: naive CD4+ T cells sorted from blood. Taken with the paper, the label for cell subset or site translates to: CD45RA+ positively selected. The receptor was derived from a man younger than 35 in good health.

Here is the DNA: TGTGCCAGCTCACCAGGTATCGAGGGGGAGCAGTACTTC. Translated, this gives CASSPGIEGEQYF. The V and J genes are TRBV18 and TRBJ2-7, with the D gene possibly TRBD1 or TRBD2, each one fitting 5 bases. The junction carries 12 bases between V and J, which are trimmed by 2 bases and 7 bases respectively. For CDR1 and CDR2, the germline V gene lists KGHSH and LQKENI. The CDR3 goes from the cysteine to the phenylalanine over 13 residues. Kept here is only the CDR3 DNA, which spans 39 bases and is read in frame from base 1.